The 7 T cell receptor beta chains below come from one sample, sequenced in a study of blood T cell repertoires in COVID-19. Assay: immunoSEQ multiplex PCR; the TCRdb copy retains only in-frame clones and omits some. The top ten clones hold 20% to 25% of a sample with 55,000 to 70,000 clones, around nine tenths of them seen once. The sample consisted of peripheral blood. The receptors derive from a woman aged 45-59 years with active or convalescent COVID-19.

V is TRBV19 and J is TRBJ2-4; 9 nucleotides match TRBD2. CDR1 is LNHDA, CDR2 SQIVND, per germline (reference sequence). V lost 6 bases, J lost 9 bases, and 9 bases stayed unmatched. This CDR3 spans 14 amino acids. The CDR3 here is CASSPGLASTIQYF. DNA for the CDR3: TGTGCCAGTAGCCCGGGACTAGCAAGCACCATTCAGTACTTC. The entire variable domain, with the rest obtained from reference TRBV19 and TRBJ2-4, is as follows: DGGITQSPKYLFRKEGQNVTLSCEQNLNHDAMYWYRQDPGQGLRLIYYSQIVNDFQKGDIAEGYSVSREKKESFPLTVTSAQKNPTAFYLCASSPGLASTIQYFGAGTRLSVL.

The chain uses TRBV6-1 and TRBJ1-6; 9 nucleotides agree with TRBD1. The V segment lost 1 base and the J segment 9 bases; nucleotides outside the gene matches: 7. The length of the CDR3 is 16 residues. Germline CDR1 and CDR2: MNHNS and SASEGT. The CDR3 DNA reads TGTGCCAGCAGTGAAGGGGAAACAGGGGGCGTTTCACCCCTCCACTTT. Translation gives CASSEGETGGVSPLHF.

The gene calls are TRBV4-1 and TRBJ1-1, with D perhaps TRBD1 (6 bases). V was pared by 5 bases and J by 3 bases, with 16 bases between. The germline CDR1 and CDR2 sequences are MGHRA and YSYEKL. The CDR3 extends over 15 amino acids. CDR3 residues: CASSSLGGADTEAFF. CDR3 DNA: TGCGCCAGCAGCTCACTGGGGGGGGCCGACACTGAAGCTTTCTTT.

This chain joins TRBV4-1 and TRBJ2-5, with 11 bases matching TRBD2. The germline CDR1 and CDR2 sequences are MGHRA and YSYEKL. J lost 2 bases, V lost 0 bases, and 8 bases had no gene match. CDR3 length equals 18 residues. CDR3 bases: TGCGCCAGCAGCCAAGATACTGGGCTAGCGGGGGGACAAGAGACCCAGTACTTC. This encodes CASSQDTGLAGGQETQYF.

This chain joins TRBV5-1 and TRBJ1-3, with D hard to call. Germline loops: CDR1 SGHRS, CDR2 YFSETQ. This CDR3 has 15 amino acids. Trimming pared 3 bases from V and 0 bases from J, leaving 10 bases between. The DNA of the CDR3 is TGCGCCAGCAGCTCCGGGATTCTCTCTGGAAACACCATATATTTT. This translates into CASSSGILSGNTIYF.

CDR3 nucleotide sequence: TGTGCCAGCAGCTCGGACAGGGGCAGGAAACTGTTTTTT. Encoded protein: CASSSDRGRKLFF. The gene calls are TRBV7-9 and TRBJ1-4; 9 bases map to TRBD1. The germline gives CDR1 SEHNR, CDR2 FQNEAQ (reference sequence). The trim removed 4 bases at V and 11 bases at J, leaving 5 bases unmatched. The CDR3 sequence is 13 residues long.

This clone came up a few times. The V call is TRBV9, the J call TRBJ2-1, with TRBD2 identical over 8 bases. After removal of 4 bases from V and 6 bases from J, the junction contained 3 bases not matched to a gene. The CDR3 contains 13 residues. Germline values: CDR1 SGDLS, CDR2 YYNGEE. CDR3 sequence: CASSPGTSNEQFF. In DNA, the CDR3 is TGTGCCAGCAGCCCGGGGACTAGCAATGAGCAGTTCTTC.